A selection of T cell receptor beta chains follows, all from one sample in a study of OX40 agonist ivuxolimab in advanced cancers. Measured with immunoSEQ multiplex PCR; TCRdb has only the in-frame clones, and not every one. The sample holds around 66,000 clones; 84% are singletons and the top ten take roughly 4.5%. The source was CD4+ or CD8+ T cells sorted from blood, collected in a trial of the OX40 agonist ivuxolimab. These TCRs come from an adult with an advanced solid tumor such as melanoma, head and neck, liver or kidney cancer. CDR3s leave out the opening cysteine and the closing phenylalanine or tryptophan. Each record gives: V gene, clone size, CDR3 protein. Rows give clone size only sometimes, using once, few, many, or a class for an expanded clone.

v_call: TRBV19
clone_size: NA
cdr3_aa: ASSTGAGRPQH

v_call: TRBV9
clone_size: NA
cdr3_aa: ASSVAPADNYGYT

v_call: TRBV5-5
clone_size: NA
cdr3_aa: ASSFGVHDSPLH

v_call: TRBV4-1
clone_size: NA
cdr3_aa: ASSQVGRGGASGGAYEQY

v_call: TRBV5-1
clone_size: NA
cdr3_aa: ASSLGGEANYGYT

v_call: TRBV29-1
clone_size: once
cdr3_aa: SFRDTGELF

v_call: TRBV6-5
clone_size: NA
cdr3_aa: ASSYTPKRVETQY

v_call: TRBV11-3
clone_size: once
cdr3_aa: ASSPSGGAGTEAF

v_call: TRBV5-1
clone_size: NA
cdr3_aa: ASSRIGLSNTGELF

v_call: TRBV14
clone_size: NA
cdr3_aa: ASSQVGQGAPYGYT

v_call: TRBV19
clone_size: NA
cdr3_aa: ASSIDPGGSGVIQY

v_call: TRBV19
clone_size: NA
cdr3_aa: ASSGLQRGYT

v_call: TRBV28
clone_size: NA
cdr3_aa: ASLWDSGNTIY

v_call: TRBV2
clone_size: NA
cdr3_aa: ASSAGRGSTDTQY

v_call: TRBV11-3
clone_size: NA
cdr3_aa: ASSLDPASEQF

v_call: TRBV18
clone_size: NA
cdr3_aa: ASSRTGDSGNTIY

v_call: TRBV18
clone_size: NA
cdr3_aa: ASSLGPSGIDTQY

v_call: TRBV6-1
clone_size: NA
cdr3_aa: ASIKNTEAF

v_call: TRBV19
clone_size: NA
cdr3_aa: ASRAASGGAKNIQY

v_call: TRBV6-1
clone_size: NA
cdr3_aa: ASGLTGPGGYT

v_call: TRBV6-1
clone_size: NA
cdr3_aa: ASRDVGAGGYT

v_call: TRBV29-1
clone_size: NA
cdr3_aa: SVHDRVGSTDTQY

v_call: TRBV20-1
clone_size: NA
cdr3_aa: SARGAYEQY

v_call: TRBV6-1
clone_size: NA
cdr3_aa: ASTWSTDTQY

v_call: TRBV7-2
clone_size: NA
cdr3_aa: ASSYERRPYQETQY

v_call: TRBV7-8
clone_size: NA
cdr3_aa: ASSLGLQGGTDTQY

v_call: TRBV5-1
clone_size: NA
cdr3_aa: ASSLGTAQETQY

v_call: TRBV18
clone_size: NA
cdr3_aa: ASSPMTGMNTEAF

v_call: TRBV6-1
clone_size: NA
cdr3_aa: ASSEVPMRPEAF

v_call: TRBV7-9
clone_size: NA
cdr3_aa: ASSFPPGRSGNQPQH

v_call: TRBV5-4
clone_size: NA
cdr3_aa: ASSYSGSGNEKLF

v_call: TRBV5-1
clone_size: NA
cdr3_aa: ASSLASGGQGFNEQY

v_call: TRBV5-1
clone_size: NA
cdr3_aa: ASSLMGLGGYGYT

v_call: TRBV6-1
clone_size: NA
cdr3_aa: ASSAAVAPNSYEQY

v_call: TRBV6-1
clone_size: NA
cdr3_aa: ASSDSGGAYNEQF

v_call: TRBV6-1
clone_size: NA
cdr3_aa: ASSHWRDTSYGYT

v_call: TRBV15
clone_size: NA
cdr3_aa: ATSRDSGTTYSNQPQH

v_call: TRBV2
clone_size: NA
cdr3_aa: ASKGTGTPNTEAF

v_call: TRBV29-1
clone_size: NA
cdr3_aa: SVSGTPGYT

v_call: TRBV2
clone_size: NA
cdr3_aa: ASKTDRAGYGYT